This T cell receptor (beta chain) comes out of a study of T cells in Graves' hyperthyroidism and ophthalmopathy. Per germline, CDR1 SNHLY and CDR2 FYNNEI. This CDR3 comprises 15 residues. J was trimmed by 4 bases and V by 6 bases; bases with no gene match: 9. RNA transcripts gave rise to amplified TCR beta CDR3 regions. TCR CDR3 underwent first-round RT-PCR with the HTBI primer set. TCRdb reanalysed the multiplex PCR reads using MiXCR and keeps one entry per CDR3 protein. The sample has about 420,000 distinct CDR3 sequences, 12% to 15% seen once. The hyperthyroidism patients had all been newly diagnosed, and their disease duration was under 2 months. Their ages ranged from 18 to 65 years. Together with thyroid ultrasound, orbital computed tomography, serum thyroxine and TRAb, clinical symptoms were used for diagnoses. PBMCs were collected from a roughly 10 ml volume of fresh peripheral blood. The table lists this clonotype with many counts.

The chain employs TRBV2 and TRBJ1-2; 9 bases match TRBD1. This TCR came from a woman younger than 35 with Graves' hyperthyroidism. The sample comprised blood. CDR3 in DNA: TGTGCCAGCAGGCAACAGGGGGCGCGTGGCTATGGCTACACCTTC. Translation gives CASRQQGARGYGYTF. The whole variable domain, remainder taken from reference TRBV2 and TRBJ1-2, is EPEVTQTPSHQVTQMGQEVILRCVPISNHLYFYWYRQILGQKVEFLVSFYNNEISEKSEIFDDQFSVERPDGSNFTLKIRSTKLEDSAMYFCASRQQGARGYGYTFGSGTRLTVV.